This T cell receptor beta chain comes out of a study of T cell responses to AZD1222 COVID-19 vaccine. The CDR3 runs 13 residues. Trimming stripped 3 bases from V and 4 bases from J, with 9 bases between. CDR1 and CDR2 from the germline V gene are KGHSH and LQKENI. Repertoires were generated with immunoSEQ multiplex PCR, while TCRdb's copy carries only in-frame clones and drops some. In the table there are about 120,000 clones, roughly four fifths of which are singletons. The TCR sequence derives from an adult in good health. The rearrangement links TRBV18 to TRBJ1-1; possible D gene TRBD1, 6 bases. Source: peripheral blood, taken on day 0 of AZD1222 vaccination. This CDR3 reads CASSPQGTTEAFF. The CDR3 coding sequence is TGTGCCAGCTCACCGCAGGGGACCACTGAAGCTTTCTTT.